The text below deals with one T cell receptor beta chain. Antigen specificity is unknown. The source of the sample is a study of vaccination and CD4 T cells after COVID-19. Regarding treatment: roughly ten-day PBMC culture with coronavirus spike peptide pools or control peptides (ViraFEST assay). PCR tests turned positive between March and December 2020, before US Alpha, Beta and Delta variants. Researchers used the Oncomine TCR Beta short-read assay to sequence DNA from cultured CD4+ T cells. TCRdb reprocessed the PCR reads via MiXCR and lists one record per CDR3 protein. This table holds under 25,000 distinct CDR3 sequences, 47% found once. The sequence derives from a human donor with COVID-19. Sequencing was performed on cultured CD4+ T cells from blood.

The CDR3 nucleotides are TGTGCCAGCAGGGACGCTAGTAACTATGGCTACACCTTC. Its protein product is CASRDASNYGYTF. The rearrangement joins TRBV6-5 to TRBJ1-2; D is ambiguous. Germline CDR1 reads MNHEY; CDR2 reads SVGAGI. V was clipped by 6 bases and J by 1 base, with 9 bases between them. This CDR3 is 13 amino acids long.